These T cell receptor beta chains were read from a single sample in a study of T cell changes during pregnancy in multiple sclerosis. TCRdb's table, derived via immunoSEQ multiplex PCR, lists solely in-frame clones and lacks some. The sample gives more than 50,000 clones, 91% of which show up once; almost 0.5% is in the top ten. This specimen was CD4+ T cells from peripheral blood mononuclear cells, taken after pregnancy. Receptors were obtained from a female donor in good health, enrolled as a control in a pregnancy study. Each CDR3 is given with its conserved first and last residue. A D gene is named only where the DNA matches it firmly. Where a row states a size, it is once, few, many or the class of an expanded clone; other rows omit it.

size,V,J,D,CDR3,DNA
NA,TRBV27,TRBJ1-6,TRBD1,CASNTPRDRGSPLHF,TGTGCCAGCAACACACCCCGGGACAGGGGATCGCCCCTCCACTTT
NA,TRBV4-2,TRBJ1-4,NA,CASSRAAGPNEKLFF,TGTGCCAGCAGCCGCGCGGCAGGGCCTAATGAAAAACTGTTTTTT
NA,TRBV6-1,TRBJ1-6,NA,CASSAGRAGNSPLHF,TGTGCCAGCAGTGCCGGGCGGGCAGGCAATTCACCCCTCCACTTT
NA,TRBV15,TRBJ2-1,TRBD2,CATSREGRVRNEQFF,TGTGCCACCAGCAGAGAGGGGAGGGTTCGGAATGAGCAGTTCTTC
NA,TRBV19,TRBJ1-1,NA,CASSAGSSNTEAFF,TGTGCCAGTAGTGCCGGGAGCTCGAACACTGAAGCTTTCTTT
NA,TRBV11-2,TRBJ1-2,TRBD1,CASSSTASRGQVGYTF,TGTGCCAGCAGCTCCACGGCAAGCAGGGGGCAGGTTGGCTACACCTTC
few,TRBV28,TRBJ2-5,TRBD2,CASSQPLGGGKTQYF,TGTGCCAGCAGCCAACCACTTGGGGGGGGGAAGACCCAGTACTTC
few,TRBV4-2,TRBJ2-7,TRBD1,CASSQTPGQGSYEQYF,TGTGCCAGCAGCCAGACACCGGGACAGGGATCCTACGAGCAGTACTTC
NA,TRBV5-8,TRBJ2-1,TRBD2,CASSYSMTGLNTPAQFF,TGTGCCAGCAGCTACTCAATGACGGGACTAAACACACCGGCGCAGTTCTTC
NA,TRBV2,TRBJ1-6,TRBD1,CASSAGQGVNSPLHF,TGTGCCAGCAGTGCAGGACAGGGAGTGAATTCACCCCTCCACTTT
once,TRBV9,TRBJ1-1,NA,CASSAGVGEGNTEAFF,TGTGCCAGCAGCGCAGGAGTAGGCGAGGGGAACACTGAAGCTTTCTTT
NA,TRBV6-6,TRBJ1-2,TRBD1,CASRPPGTGPGGGYTF,TGTGCCAGCAGGCCTCCCGGGACAGGCCCTGGTGGTGGCTACACCTTC
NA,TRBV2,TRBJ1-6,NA,CASSVSGDSPLHF,TGTGCCAGCAGTGTATCGGGGGATTCACCCCTCCACTTT
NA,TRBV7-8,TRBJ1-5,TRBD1,CASSMDRGNQPQHF,TGTGCCAGCAGCATGGACAGGGGCAATCAGCCCCAGCATTTT
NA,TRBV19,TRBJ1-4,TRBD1,CATRRDSHRNEKLFF,TGTGCCACCCGAAGGGACAGTCACCGAAATGAAAAACTGTTTTTT
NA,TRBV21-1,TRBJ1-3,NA,CASSVPFPRDRATGNTIYF,TGTGCCAGCAGCGTCCCATTCCCCCGGGACAGGGCCACTGGAAACACCATATATTTT
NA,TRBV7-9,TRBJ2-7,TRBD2,CASSRGGGDEQYF,TGTGCCAGCAGCCGCGGGGGAGGGGACGAGCAGTACTTC
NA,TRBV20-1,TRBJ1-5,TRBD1,CSATGQGTQHF,TGCAGTGCCACGGGACAGGGGACCCAGCATTTT
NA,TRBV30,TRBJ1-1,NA,CAWIGGTEAFF,TGTGCCTGGATTGGCGGGACTGAAGCTTTCTTT
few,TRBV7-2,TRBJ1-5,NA,CASSPSGVFNQPQHF,TGTGCCAGCAGTCCCTCAGGGGTATTCAATCAGCCCCAGCATTTT
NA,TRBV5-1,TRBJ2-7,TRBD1,CASSFLGQGQNEQYF,TGCGCCAGCAGCTTCCTGGGACAGGGCCAGAACGAGCAGTACTTC
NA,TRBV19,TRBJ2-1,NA,CASSIRGGSYNEQFF,TGTGCCAGTAGTATACGTGGGGGGTCCTACAATGAGCAGTTCTTC
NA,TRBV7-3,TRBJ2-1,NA,CASSLGEGGRNEQFF,TGTGCCAGCAGCTTGGGGGAGGGGGGTCGCAATGAGCAGTTCTTC
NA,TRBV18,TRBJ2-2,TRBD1,CASPTDRADTGELFF,TGTGCCAGCCCCACTGACAGGGCAGACACCGGGGAGCTGTTTTTT
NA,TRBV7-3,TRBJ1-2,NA,CASSLSGGGYGYTF,TGTGCCAGCAGCTTAAGTGGGGGCGGCTATGGCTACACCTTC
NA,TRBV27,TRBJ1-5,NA,CASSPRTASRAQHF,TGTGCCAGCAGTCCGCGGACAGCGTCAAGAGCCCAGCATTTT
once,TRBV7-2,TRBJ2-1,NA,CASSSAQGMFEQFF,TGTGCCAGCAGCTCGGCCCAGGGTATGTTTGAGCAGTTCTTC
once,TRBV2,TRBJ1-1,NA,CASSPSGREAFF,TGTGCCAGCAGTCCCTCAGGGCGGGAAGCTTTCTTT
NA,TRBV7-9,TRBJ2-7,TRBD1,CASSLNRGFYEQYF,TGTGCCAGCAGCTTAAACAGGGGTTTCTACGAGCAGTACTTC
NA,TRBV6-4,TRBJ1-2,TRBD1,CASRRGLGYGYTF,TGTGCCAGCAGGAGGGGGCTCGGCTATGGCTACACCTTC